This T cell receptor beta chain originates from a study of CD8 T cells in ankylosing spondylitis. TCRdb itself ran the 5' RACE reads through MiXCR, one entry per CDR3 protein. This sample has 270,000 or so distinct CDR3 sequences, with about 20% found just once. Germline loops: CDR1 SGDLS, CDR2 YYNGEE. V lost 4 bases to trimming and J lost 1 base; unmatched junction nucleotides: 8. The CDR3 runs to 16 residues. This clonotype was seen a few times. The sequenced sample was blood, either unsorted or a sorted T cell fraction (not recorded which). The chain couples TRBV9 to TRBJ2-3; 8 bases match TRBD2. The receptor's source is a male donor with ankylosing spondylitis or in good health (not recorded which). The CDR3 DNA reads TGTGCCAGCAGCCCCTGGACGGGAGGGGGCACAGATACGCAGTATTTT. Amino acids: CASSPWTGGGTDTQYF.